This T cell receptor beta chain was recovered during a study of shared clonotypes between healthy human individuals. Turning to the study itself: The study used three CD4 naive, three CD4 memory, two CD8 naive and one CD8 memory plate per donor.

Assay execution proceeded at the deep level. The table came from immunoSEQ multiplex PCR; TCRdb's copy has only in-frame clones and leaves some out. The table records some 1 million clones, about 70% of them present only once. Concerning this clone itself: Its antigen is undetermined.

Study results and caveats: On the whole, naive subsets had larger estimated richness than memory subsets had.

Germline loops: CDR1 MNHNS, CDR2 SASEGT. This CDR3 is built from 15 residues. V dropped 8 bases and J dropped 0 bases, with 14 bases sitting between them. The clonotype originates from a man aged 18-30 years in good health. The sequenced sample consisted of memory CD4+ T cells sorted from blood. Subset specified: CD45RA-negative fraction. The chain couples TRBV6-1 to TRBJ1-5; a weak D match, TRBD1 (6 bases). CDR3 amino acids: CASQDSVFSNQPQHF. CDR3 DNA sequence: TGTGCCAGCCAGGACAGTGTTTTTAGCAATCAGCCCCAGCATTTT.